The present T cell receptor (beta chain) was sequenced within a study of shared clonotypes between healthy human individuals. Study results and limitations: A few donors had about 5% of their naive CD4 clonotypes in common.

The germline CDR1 and CDR2 sequences are LNHNV and YYDKDF (reference sequence). With V trimmed by 8 bases and J by 1 base, 5 bases remained unmatched. This CDR3 is built from 13 residues. Every subset had its genomic DNA shared out evenly among several immunoSEQ plates. Tens of thousands of T cell genomes (approximately 180 ng DNA) went into each sorted-subset replicate. Sequencing was performed with immunoSEQ multiplex PCR; in TCRdb, only in-frame clones are kept and a portion is missing. The sample lists about 1.1 million clones, 60% to 80% occurring once. In this sample, this clone turned up once. Its antigen is not known.

This sequence joins TRBV15 and TRBJ2-7, with 7 bases identical to TRBD2. The clonotype comes from a man younger than 35 in good health. Some clones in this sample may be carry-over from other donors' samples. Material: memory CD4+ T cells from PBMCs. Subset noted: CD45RA-negative fraction. The CDR3 sequence: CATGLAASYEQYF. CDR3 bases: TGTGCCACCGGGCTAGCGGCTTCCTACGAGCAGTACTTC.